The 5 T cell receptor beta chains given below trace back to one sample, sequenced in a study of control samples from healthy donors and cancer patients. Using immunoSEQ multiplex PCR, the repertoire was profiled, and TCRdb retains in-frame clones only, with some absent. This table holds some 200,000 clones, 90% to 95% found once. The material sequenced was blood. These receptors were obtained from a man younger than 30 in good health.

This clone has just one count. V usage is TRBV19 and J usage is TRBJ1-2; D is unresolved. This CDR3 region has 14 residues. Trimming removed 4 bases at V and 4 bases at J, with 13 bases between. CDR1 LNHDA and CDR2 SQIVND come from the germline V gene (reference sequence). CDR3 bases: TGTGCCAGTAGTACTTATCCCGGCCTCTATGGCTACACCTTC. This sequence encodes CASSTYPGLYGYTF. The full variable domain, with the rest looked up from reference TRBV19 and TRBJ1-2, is DGGITQSPKYLFRKEGQNVTLSCEQNLNHDAMYWYRQDPGQGLRLIYYSQIVNDFQKGDIAEGYSVSREKKESFPLTVTSAQKNPTAFYLCASSTYPGLYGYTFGSGTRLTVV.

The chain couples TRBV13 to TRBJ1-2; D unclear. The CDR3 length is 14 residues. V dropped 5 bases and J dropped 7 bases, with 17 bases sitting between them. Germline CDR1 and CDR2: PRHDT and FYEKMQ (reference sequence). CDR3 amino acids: CASSPTDKAPGYTF. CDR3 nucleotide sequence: TGTGCCAGCAGCCCTACGGATAAGGCCCCTGGCTACACCTTC.

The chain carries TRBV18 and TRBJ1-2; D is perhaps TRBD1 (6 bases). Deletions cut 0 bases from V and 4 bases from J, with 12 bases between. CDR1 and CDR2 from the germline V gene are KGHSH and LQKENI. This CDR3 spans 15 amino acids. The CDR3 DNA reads TGTGCCAGCTCACCACCGCTCGGGGGCGGCTATGGCTACACCTTC. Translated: CASSPPLGGGYGYTF.

The chain's CDR3 is CASSPGGHGTAIEAFF. The CDR3 nucleotides read TGCGCCAGCAGCCCGGGAGGACATGGGACAGCCATTGAAGCTTTCTTT. The V call is TRBV5-1, the J call TRBJ1-1, with 7 bases that match TRBD1. From germline, CDR1 is SGHRS and CDR2 YFSETQ. The V gene end was trimmed by 4 bases and the J gene end by 7 bases; junction bases not matched to a gene: 16. CDR3 length equals 16 residues.

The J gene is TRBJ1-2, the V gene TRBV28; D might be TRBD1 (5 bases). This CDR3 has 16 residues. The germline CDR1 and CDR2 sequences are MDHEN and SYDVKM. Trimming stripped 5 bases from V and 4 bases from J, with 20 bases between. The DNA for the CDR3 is TGTGCCAGCAGTGGGGGGTCGCGGGGCGGCGGCTATGGCTACACCTTC. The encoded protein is CASSGGSRGGGYGYTF.